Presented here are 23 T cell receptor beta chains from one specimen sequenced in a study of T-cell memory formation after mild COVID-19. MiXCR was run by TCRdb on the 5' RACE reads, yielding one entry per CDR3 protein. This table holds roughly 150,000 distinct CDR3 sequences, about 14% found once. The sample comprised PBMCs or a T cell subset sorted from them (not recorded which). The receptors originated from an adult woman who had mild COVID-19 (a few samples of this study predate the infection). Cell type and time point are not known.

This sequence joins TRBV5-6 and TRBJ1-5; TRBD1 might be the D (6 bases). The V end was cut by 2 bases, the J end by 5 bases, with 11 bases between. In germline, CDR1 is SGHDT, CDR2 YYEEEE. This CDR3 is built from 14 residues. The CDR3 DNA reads TGTGCCAGCAGCTTCGGGACACAACATCAGCCCCAGCATTTT. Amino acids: CASSFGTQHQPQHF.

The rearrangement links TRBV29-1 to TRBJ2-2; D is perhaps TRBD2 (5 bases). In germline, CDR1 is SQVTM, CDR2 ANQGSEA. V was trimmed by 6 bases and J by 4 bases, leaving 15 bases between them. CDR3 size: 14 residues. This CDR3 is CSVGDFRGTGELFF. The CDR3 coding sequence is TGCAGCGTCGGAGATTTCCGGGGCACCGGGGAGCTGTTTTTT.

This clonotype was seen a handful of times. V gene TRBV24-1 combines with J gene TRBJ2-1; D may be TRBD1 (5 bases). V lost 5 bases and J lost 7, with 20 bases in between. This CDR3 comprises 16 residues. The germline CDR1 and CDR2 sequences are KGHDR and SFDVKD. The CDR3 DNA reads TGTGCCACCAGTGTAAAGGGGCCCAATTACCATAATGAGCAGTTCTTC. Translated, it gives CATSVKGPNYHNEQFF.

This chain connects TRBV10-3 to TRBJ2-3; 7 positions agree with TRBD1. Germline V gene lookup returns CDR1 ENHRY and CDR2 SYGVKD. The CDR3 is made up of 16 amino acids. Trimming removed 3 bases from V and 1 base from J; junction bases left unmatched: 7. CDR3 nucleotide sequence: TGTGCCATCAGTGACGACAGGGATGAGGGCACAGATACGCAGTATTTT. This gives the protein CAISDDRDEGTDTQYF.

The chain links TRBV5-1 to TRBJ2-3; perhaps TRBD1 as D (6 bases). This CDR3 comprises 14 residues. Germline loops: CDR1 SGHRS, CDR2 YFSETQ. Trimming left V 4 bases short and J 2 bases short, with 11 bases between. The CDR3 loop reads CASSGTGSTDTQYF. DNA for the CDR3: TGCGCCAGCAGCGGCACAGGGTCCACAGATACGCAGTATTTT.

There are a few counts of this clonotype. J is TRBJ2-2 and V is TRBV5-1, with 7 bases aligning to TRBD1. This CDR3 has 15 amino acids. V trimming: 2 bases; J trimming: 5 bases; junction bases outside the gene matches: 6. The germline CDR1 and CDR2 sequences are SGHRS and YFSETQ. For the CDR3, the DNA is TGCGCCAGCAGCTTTACAGGGGTTGAGACCGGGGAGCTGTTTTTT. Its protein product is CASSFTGVETGELFF.

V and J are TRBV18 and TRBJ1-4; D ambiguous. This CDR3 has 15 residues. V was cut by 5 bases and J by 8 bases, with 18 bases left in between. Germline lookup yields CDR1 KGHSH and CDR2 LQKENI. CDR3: CASSVGAPPGEKLFF. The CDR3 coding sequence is TGTGCCAGCTCAGTCGGAGCTCCACCTGGGGAAAAACTGTTTTTT.

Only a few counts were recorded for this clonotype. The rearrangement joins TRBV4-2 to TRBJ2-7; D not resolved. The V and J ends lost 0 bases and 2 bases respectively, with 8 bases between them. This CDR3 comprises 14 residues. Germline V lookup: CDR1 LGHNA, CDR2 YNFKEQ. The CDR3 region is CASSQDYGAYEQYF. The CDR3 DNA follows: TGTGCCAGCAGCCAAGATTATGGGGCCTACGAGCAGTACTTC.

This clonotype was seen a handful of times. This chain's CDR3 is CASTPGQLGDTGELFF. CDR3 nucleotides: TGTGCCAGCACCCCAGGACAGCTCGGGGACACCGGGGAGCTGTTTTTT. This rearrangement joins TRBV11-2 to TRBJ2-2; D may be TRBD1 (6 bases). Between the trimmed V and J ends, which lost 7 bases and 3 bases, there was a span of 18 bases. Per the germline V gene, CDR1 is SGHAT and CDR2 is FQNNGV. The CDR3 sequence is 16 residues long. Together with reference TRBV11-2 and TRBJ2-2, the CDR3 gives the full variable domain: EAGVAQSPRYKIIEKRQSVAFWCNPISGHATLYWYQQILGQGPKLLIQFQNNGVVDDSQLPKDRFSAERLKGVDSTLKIQPAKLEDSAVYLCASTPGQLGDTGELFFGEGSRLTVL.

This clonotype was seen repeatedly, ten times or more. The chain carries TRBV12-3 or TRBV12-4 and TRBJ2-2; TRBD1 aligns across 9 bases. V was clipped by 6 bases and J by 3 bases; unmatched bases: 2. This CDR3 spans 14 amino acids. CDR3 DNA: TGTGCCAGCAGCGACAGGGGGGACACCGGGGAGCTGTTTTTT. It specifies CASSDRGDTGELFF.

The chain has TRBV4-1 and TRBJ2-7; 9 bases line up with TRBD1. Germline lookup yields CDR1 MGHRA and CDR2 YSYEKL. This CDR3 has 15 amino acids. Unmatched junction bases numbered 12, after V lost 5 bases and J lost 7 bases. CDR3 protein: CASSRAPGTGKEQYF. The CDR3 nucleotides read TGCGCCAGCAGCAGGGCGCCCGGGACAGGGAAGGAGCAGTACTTC.

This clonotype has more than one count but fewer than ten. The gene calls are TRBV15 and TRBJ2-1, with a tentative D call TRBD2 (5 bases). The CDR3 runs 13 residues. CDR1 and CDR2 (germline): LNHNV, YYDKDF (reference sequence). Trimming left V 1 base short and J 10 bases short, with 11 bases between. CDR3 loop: CATSRVPSGEQFF. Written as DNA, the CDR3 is TGTGCCACCAGCAGAGTTCCAAGCGGAGAGCAGTTCTTC.

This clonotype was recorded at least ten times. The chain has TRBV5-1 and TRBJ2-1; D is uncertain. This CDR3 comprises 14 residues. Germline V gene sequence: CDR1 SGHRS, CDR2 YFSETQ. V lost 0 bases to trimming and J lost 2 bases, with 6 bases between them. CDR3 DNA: TGCGCCAGCAGCTTGGCGGAGACCTACAATGAGCAGTTCTTC. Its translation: CASSLAETYNEQFF.

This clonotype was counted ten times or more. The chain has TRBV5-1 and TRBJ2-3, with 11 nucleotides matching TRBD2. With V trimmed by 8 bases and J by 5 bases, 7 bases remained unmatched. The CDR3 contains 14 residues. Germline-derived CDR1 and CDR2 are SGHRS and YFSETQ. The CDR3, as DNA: TGCGCCAGTACTAGCGGGAGTCCCGGAGATACGCAGTATTTT. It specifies CASTSGSPGDTQYF. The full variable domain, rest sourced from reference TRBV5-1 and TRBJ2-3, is KAGVTQTPRYLIKTRGQQVTLSCSPISGHRSVSWYQQTPGQGLQFLFEYFSETQRNKGNFPGRFSGRQFSNSRSEMNVSTLELGDSALYLCASTSGSPGDTQYFGPGTRLTVL.

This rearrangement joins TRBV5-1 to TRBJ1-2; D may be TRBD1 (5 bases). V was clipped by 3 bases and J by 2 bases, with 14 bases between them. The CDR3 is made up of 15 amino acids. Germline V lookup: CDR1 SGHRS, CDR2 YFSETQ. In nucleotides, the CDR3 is TGCGCCAGCAGCTCCGGCGGGGGAGCCAACTATGGCTACACCTTC. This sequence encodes CASSSGGGANYGYTF.

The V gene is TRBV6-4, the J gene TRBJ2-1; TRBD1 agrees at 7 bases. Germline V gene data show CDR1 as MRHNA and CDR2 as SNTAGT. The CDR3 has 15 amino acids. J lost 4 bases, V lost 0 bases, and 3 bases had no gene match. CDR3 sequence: CASSDSGTVYNEQFF. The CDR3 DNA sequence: TGTGCCAGCAGTGACTCGGGGACAGTGTACAATGAGCAGTTCTTC.

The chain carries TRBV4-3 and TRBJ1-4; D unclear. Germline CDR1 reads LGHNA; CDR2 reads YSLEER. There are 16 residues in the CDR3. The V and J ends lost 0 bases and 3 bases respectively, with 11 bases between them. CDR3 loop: CASSQDFRLANEKLFF. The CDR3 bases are TGCGCCAGCAGCCAAGATTTTCGGTTGGCTAATGAAAAACTGTTTTTT.

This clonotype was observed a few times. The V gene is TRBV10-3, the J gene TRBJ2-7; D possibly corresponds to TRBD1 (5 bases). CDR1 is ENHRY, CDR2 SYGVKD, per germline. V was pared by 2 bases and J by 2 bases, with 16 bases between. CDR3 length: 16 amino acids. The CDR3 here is CAISENARDTAYEQYF. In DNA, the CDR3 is TGTGCCATCAGTGAGAATGCCAGGGATACTGCCTACGAGCAGTACTTC.

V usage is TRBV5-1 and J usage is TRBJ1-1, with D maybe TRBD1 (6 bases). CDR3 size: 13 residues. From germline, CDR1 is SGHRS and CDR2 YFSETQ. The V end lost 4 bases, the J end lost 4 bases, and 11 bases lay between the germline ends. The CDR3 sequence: CASSKDRLTEAFF. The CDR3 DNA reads TGCGCCAGCAGCAAGGACAGACTCACTGAAGCTTTCTTT.

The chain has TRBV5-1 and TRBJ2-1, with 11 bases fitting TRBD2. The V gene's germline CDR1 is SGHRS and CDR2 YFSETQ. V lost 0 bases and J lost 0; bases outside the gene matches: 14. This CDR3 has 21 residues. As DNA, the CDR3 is TGCGCCAGCAGCTTGGGGCTAGCGGGAGGATTATTTAACAGCTCCTACAATGAGCAGTTCTTC. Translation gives CASSLGLAGGLFNSSYNEQFF.

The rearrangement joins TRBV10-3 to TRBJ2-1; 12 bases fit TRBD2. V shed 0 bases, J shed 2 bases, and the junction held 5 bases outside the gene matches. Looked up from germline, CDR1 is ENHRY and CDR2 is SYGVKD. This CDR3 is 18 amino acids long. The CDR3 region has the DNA TGTGCCATCAGTGAGTCCGCTAGCGGGAGGGCAACCTACAATGAGCAGTTCTTC. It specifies CAISESASGRATYNEQFF.

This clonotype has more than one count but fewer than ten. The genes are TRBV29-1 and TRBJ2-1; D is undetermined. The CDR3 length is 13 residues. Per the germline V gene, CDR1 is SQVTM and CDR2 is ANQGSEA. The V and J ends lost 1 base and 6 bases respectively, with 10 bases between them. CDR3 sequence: CSVEGSYGNEQFF. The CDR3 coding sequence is TGCAGCGTTGAAGGTTCTTACGGCAATGAGCAGTTCTTC.

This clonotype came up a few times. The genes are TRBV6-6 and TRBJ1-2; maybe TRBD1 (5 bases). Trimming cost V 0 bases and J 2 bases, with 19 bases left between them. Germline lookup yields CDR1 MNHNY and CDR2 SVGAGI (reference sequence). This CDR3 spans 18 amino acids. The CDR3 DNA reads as TGTGCCAGCAGTTACTCGACAAGGGAGAGAGGGGTCAACTATGGCTACACCTTC. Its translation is CASSYSTRERGVNYGYTF.